These 22 T cell receptor beta chains came from one sample sequenced in a study of identical twins. TCRdb used MiXCR to reprocess the 5' RACE reads, holding one entry per CDR3 protein. The profile shows approximately 410,000 distinct CDR3 sequences, 15% to 20% of them singletons. Input material: naive T cells sorted from blood. The source is a man between 45 and 60 years old in good health.

CDR3 nucleotides: TGCAGCGTTGAAGTCCGGGACAGGGGGACCGATACGCAGTATTTT. Its protein product is CSVEVRDRGTDTQYF. This chain joins TRBV29-1 and TRBJ2-3; 11 nucleotides match TRBD1. The J segment lost 6 bases and the V segment lost 1 base, leaving 6 bases of the junction unmatched. The length of the CDR3 is 15 residues. Germline loops: CDR1 SQVTM, CDR2 ANQGSEA.

The rearrangement links TRBV7-9 to TRBJ1-2; D uncertain. Germline V CDR1 and CDR2: SEHNR, FQNEAQ (reference sequence). CDR3 length: 12 residues. V lost 5 bases, J lost 6 bases, and 10 bases lay in between. The chain's CDR3 is CASSTPANGYTF. CDR3 nucleotide sequence: TGTGCCAGCAGCACCCCAGCGAATGGCTACACCTTC.

This clonotype was counted at least ten times. The genes are TRBV15 and TRBJ1-5; D unclear. The CDR3 consists of 15 residues. V was cut by 0 bases and J by 4 bases, with 10 bases left in between. Germline assignment: CDR1 LNHNV and CDR2 YYDKDF (reference sequence). For the CDR3, the DNA is TGTGCCACCAGCAGAGATCGGGCCGGGAATCAGCCCCAGCATTTT. Its translation is CATSRDRAGNQPQHF.

This clonotype occurred many times. The chain links TRBV7-9 to TRBJ2-7; 11 nucleotides align to TRBD2. J lost 5 bases, V lost 2 bases, and 8 bases had no gene match. Germline values: CDR1 SEHNR, CDR2 FQNEAQ (reference sequence). The CDR3 contains 16 residues. The CDR3 region has the DNA TGTGCCAGCAGCTTATCACTAGCGGGAGCGGTGGACGAGCAGTACTTC. It translates to CASSLSLAGAVDEQYF. Using reference TRBV7-9 and TRBJ2-7 for the parts outside the CDR3, the full variable domain is DTGVSQNPRHKITKRGQNVTFRCDPISEHNRLYWYRQTLGQGPEFLTYFQNEAQLEKSRLLSDRFSAERPKGSFSTLEIQRTEQGDSAMYLCASSLSLAGAVDEQYFGPGTRLTVT.

This chain connects TRBV6-1 to TRBJ1-5; TRBD1 might be the D (5 bases). This CDR3 has 16 residues. Deletions cut 8 bases from V and 1 base from J, with 18 bases between. Germline assignment: CDR1 MNHNS and CDR2 SASEGT. DNA of the CDR3: TGTGCCAGCGCCCCGGGGAGGGGTATAAGCAATCAGCCCCAGCATTTT. Translated: CASAPGRGISNQPQHF.

This clonotype has more than one count but fewer than ten. V usage is TRBV10-3 and J usage is TRBJ2-3; maybe TRBD2 (6 bases). The CDR3 runs 14 residues. The V end was cut by 3 bases, the J end by 6 bases, with 13 bases between. Germline CDR1 reads ENHRY; CDR2 reads SYGVKD. DNA of the CDR3: TGTGCCATCAGTGACCCGGGAGTGGCCGATACGCAGTATTTT. Translated: CAISDPGVADTQYF.

There are a few counts of this clonotype. The J gene is TRBJ2-4, the V gene TRBV27; TRBD2 might be the D (6 bases). This CDR3 is built from 17 residues. Germline V gene lookup returns CDR1 MNHEY and CDR2 SMNVEV (reference sequence). V gave up 6 bases and J gave up 0 bases, with 18 bases separating them. The CDR3 here is CASSPLYTGLAKNIQYF. CDR3 DNA sequence: TGTGCCAGCAGCCCTTTGTACACGGGACTAGCCAAAAACATTCAGTACTTC.

The rearrangement uses TRBV2 and TRBJ2-1; 8 positions agree with TRBD1. The ends lost 8 bases at V and 2 bases at J; junction bases unmatched: 8. CDR1 and CDR2 (germline): SNHLY, FYNNEI. The CDR3 has 15 residues. DNA for the CDR3: TGTGCCAGCGCGTTTCAGGGGGCCCCCTACAATGAGCAGTTCTTC. It codes for CASAFQGAPYNEQFF.

The gene calls are TRBV7-9 and TRBJ1-3; D is uncertain. The CDR3 extends over 15 amino acids. V dropped 1 base and J dropped 0 bases, with 7 bases sitting between them. CDR1 is SEHNR and CDR2 is FQNEAQ in the germline V gene (reference sequence). Here the CDR3 reads CASSLEGSSGNTIYF. CDR3 bases: TGTGCCAGCAGCTTAGAAGGGAGCTCTGGAAACACCATATATTTT.

This chain links TRBV5-6 with TRBJ2-4; D not resolved. This CDR3 region has 17 residues. With 1 base removed from V and 0 bases from J, the gap between germline ends came to 14 bases. Germline CDR1 SGHDT, CDR2 YYEEEE. CDR3 coding DNA: TGTGCCAGCAGCTTGAGGGTCAGCAAGCTAGCCAAAAACATTCAGTACTTC. Translation: CASSLRVSKLAKNIQYF.

This clonotype was recorded at least ten times. The gene calls are TRBV5-1 and TRBJ1-1, with 7 bases lining up with TRBD1. V lost 4 bases to trimming and J lost 5 bases; unmatched junction nucleotides: 8. CDR3 length equals 14 residues. Germline assignment: CDR1 SGHRS and CDR2 YFSETQ. CDR3 in DNA: TGCGCCAGCAGCCTGACAGGGAAAGGAACTGAAGCTTTCTTT. This sequence encodes CASSLTGKGTEAFF.

The chain joins TRBV20-1 to TRBJ2-3; no firm D call. CDR3 length: 14 amino acids. CDR1 DFQATT and CDR2 SNEGSKA come from the germline V gene (reference sequence). V was cut by 3 bases and J by 2 bases, with 12 bases left in between. The CDR3 is CSARENLDTDTQYF. CDR3 nucleotides: TGCAGTGCTAGGGAAAACTTAGACACAGATACGCAGTATTTT.

The sample holds a few counts of this clonotype. This chain links TRBV20-1 with TRBJ2-1; 10 bases line up with TRBD2. Per germline, CDR1 DFQATT and CDR2 SNEGSKA (reference sequence). With 3 bases clipped from V and 10 bases from J, the junction kept 12 bases outside the gene matches. This CDR3 has 15 amino acids. CDR3 DNA: TGCAGTGCTAGGGGAGCTAGCGGGAGCCTCCGGGAGCAGTTCTTC. This sequence encodes CSARGASGSLREQFF.

The sample holds many counts of this clonotype. The gene calls are TRBV6-1 and TRBJ1-6, with D possibly TRBD1 on 5 matching bases. The germline V and J ends were trimmed by 5 bases and 6 bases, with 11 bases remaining between them. The length of the CDR3 is 14 residues. CDR1 is MNHNS and CDR2 is SASEGT in the germline V gene. CDR3 DNA: TGTGCCAGCAGTCCCTTGGGGGGTAATTCACCCCTCCACTTT. Its protein is CASSPLGGNSPLHF.

The chain is built from TRBV5-1 and TRBJ2-1; 14 bases are a match to TRBD2. Looked up from germline, CDR1 is SGHRS and CDR2 is YFSETQ. The CDR3 covers 19 residues. Losses at the gene ends were 4 bases for V and 7 bases for J; bases not matched to a gene: 16. The CDR3 spells CASSLQRGLAGVWGNEQFF. The CDR3 region has the DNA TGCGCCAGCAGCCTGCAGAGGGGACTAGCGGGGGTCTGGGGGAATGAGCAGTTCTTC.

The CDR3 reads CASMAGPASSYEQYF. CDR3 in DNA: TGTGCCAGCATGGCAGGGCCAGCCTCCTCCTACGAGCAGTACTTC. This chain connects TRBV28 to TRBJ2-7; tentatively, D is TRBD1 (5 bases). V lost 7 bases and J lost 0, with 16 bases in between. The germline V gene encodes CDR1 MDHEN and CDR2 SYDVKM. The CDR3 contains 15 residues. The full variable domain, rest sourced from reference TRBV28 and TRBJ2-7, is DVKVTQSSRYLVKRTGEKVFLECVQDMDHENMFWYRQDPGLGLRLIYFSYDVKMKEKGDIPEGYSVSREKKERFSLILESASTNQTSMYLCASMAGPASSYEQYFGPGTRLTVT.

This clonotype has ten or more counts. CDR3 sequence reads: CSARGRVNEKLFF. The CDR3 nucleotides are TGCAGTGCTAGAGGCAGGGTCAATGAAAAACTGTTTTTT. This sequence joins TRBV20-1 and TRBJ1-4; TRBD1 might be the D (5 bases). Trimming stripped 1 base from V and 5 bases from J, with 8 bases between. The CDR3 totals 13 residues. The germline V gene has CDR1 DFQATT and CDR2 SNEGSKA (reference sequence).

This clonotype was detected many times. V gene TRBV4-2 combines with J gene TRBJ2-3; possible D gene TRBD1, 8 bases. The CDR3 has 18 amino acids. CDR1 LGHNA and CDR2 YNFKEQ come from the germline V gene. Trimming left V 0 bases short and J 2 bases short, with 18 bases between. CDR3 sequence (DNA): TGTGCCAGCAGCCAAGATCGCGGACAGGGAGGGAACACAGATACGCAGTATTTT. Translated: CASSQDRGQGGNTDTQYF.

This clonotype was seen only once. The CDR3 nucleotides are TGTGCCATCAGTGAGGCCGGGACTAGCGGGGGGCCGGGTGAGCAGTTCTTC. Protein: CAISEAGTSGGPGEQFF. V and J are TRBV10-3 and TRBJ2-1; the match to TRBD2 covers 15 bases. V dropped 2 bases and J dropped 9; count of bases not matched to a gene: 8. The CDR3 runs to 17 residues. Germline loops: CDR1 ENHRY, CDR2 SYGVKD.

The sample holds a few counts of this clonotype. A read error may be the cause here, since a much bigger clone is one base away. The rearrangement uses TRBV27 and TRBJ1-1, with TRBD1 as a possible D gene (6 bases). There are 15 residues in the CDR3. The germline V gene has CDR1 MNHEY and CDR2 SMNVEV (reference sequence). V lost 5 bases to trimming and J lost 6 bases, with 19 bases between them. CDR3 nucleotides: TGTGCCAGCAGTCCTTCTGGGACAACAGGCGCTGAAGCTTTCTTT. Translating gives CASSPSGTTGAEAFF.

This clonotype turned up a few times. The genes are TRBV20-1 and TRBJ1-5, with 9 bases identical to TRBD1. V shed 6 bases and J 6 bases; nucleotides not matched to a gene: 12. The CDR3 has 15 residues. Germline assignment: CDR1 DFQATT and CDR2 SNEGSKA (reference sequence). In DNA form, the CDR3 reads TGCAGTGCCCGTTCCGGGACAGGGTTGAGTCAGCCCCAGCATTTT. This codes for CSARSGTGLSQPQHF.

The rearrangement joins TRBV29-1 to TRBJ2-5; 10 positions agree with TRBD2. From germline, CDR1 is SQVTM and CDR2 ANQGSEA. V dropped 1 base and J dropped 1; count of bases not matched to a gene: 9. CDR3 length: 17 residues. The CDR3: CSVEGTSGDLGQETQYF. CDR3 sequence (DNA): TGCAGCGTTGAAGGGACTAGCGGTGACCTAGGCCAAGAGACCCAGTACTTC.